The text below deals with one T cell receptor (beta chain). Its antigen is undetermined. TCRdb independently ran MiXCR on the 5' RACE reads; one entry per CDR3 protein. The sample holds under 500,000 distinct CDR3 sequences, roughly an eighth seen once. These data are taken from a study of identical twins. Findings of the study overall: When twins shared out-of-frame alpha sequences, those sequences had excess low generation probability.

V was pared by 5 bases and J by 12 bases, with 20 bases between. Germline CDR1 is SGHDN and CDR2 is FVKESK. CDR3 length: 14 amino acids. These sequences were also reported in another study, on yellow fever vaccine responses in identical twins.

Sequencing was carried out using CD4+ T cells sorted from blood. The clonotype comes from a woman between 18 and 29 years old in good health. This chain joins TRBV14 and TRBJ1-5; tentative D call: TRBD1 (6 bases). DNA for the CDR3: TGTGCCAGCAGCGCGAAGCGGGGGGGGCGGCACCAGCATTTT. The encoded protein is CASSAKRGGRHQHF.